This paragraph reports one T cell receptor (beta chain). The antigen remains unidentified. In germline, CDR1 is SEHNR, CDR2 FQNEAQ (reference sequence). The CDR3 runs 13 residues. Trimming cost V 5 bases and J 7 bases, with 12 bases left between them. Selected positively for CCR7 and CD45RO-negative, naive CD8 cells excluded terminally differentiated effector memory CD45RA+ cells. The data were taken from a study of shared clonotypes between healthy human individuals. Study outcomes and limitations: Genetic and exposure-history diversity was limited by the few donors.

Here immunoSEQ multiplex PCR was the method, and the copy in TCRdb shows in-frame clones only, minus some. The table has roughly 2,000,000 clones, around 95% seen once. The chain employs TRBV7-9 and TRBJ2-4; D possibly corresponds to TRBD2 (5 bases). The sample comprised naive CD8+ T cells from PBMCs. The TCR was taken from a man aged 18 to 35 in good health. Some clones in this sample may be carry-over from other donors' samples. The CDR3, as DNA: TGTGCCAGCAGCCCCCCGGAGGTGAACATTCAGTACTTC. This translates into CASSPPEVNIQYF.